This T cell receptor beta chain stems from a study of shared clonotypes between healthy human individuals. About the study: Per donor, CD8 memory used one plate, CD8 naive used two, CD4 memory used three and CD4 naive used three.

General observations from the study: Owing to a small donor count, the genetic and exposure-history diversity represented was limited. Across a handful of donors, naive CD4 shared about 5%, naive CD8 around 3.8%, memory CD4 about 2.5%, memory CD8 around 0.36%.

Trimming took off 3 bases at V and 1 base at J, with 9 bases between the two ends. This CDR3 is 14 amino acids long. Germline V CDR1 and CDR2: MNHEY, SMNVEV (reference sequence). Assay: immunoSEQ multiplex PCR; the TCRdb copy retains only in-frame clones and omits some. The sample holds 1.6 million or so clones, roughly 95% seen once. Splitting the CD4+ cells yielded a CD45RA+ naive subset and a CD45RA-negative memory subset. On this clone: The antigen remains undetermined.

This clonotype originated in a young man in good health. This chain links TRBV27 with TRBJ2-5; possibly TRBD2 for D (5 bases). The sequenced material came from naive CD4+ T cells sorted from blood. As for subset: CD45RA+ positively selected. CDR3 DNA sequence: TGTGCCAGCAGTTTCTTCGGGGTCCAAGAGACCCAGTACTTC. Protein sequence: CASSFFGVQETQYF.